This T cell receptor beta chain was documented in a study of OX40 agonist ivuxolimab in advanced cancers. Study-level findings and limits: Among some nonresponders, normalized T-cell clonal expansion was also low.

This clone was recorded only once. The target antigen is unknown. Measured with immunoSEQ multiplex PCR; TCRdb has only the in-frame clones, and not every one. The table lists 25,000 to 35,000 clones, about nine tenths of them singletons. Looked up from germline, CDR1 is SGHRS and CDR2 is YFSETQ. V shed 4 bases and J 3 bases; nucleotides not matched to a gene: 10. CDR3 size: 15 residues. The chain joins TRBV5-1 to TRBJ2-7; 7 bases fit TRBD1. The input for sequencing was CD4+ or CD8+ T cells sorted from blood, taken in a trial of the OX40 agonist ivuxolimab. This TCR derives from an adult with an advanced solid tumor such as melanoma, head and neck, liver or kidney cancer. The CDR3 DNA reads TGCGCCAGCAGCCCCGGTAAGACAGGGTTCTACGAGCAGTACTTC. Protein product: CASSPGKTGFYEQYF.